This is a list of T cell receptor beta chains from one sample in a study of T cell repertoires in cytomegalovirus infection. TCRdb itself ran the reads through MiXCR, one entry per CDR3 protein. The sample records around 58,000 distinct CDR3 sequences, 20% being singletons. What these receptors recognize is not known. The specimen comprised CD8+ T cells from cultured PBMCs, sampled from culture after CMV antigen stimulation. These receptor sequences come from a human donor in good health (CMV status not recorded). Some clones in this sample may be carry-over from other donors' samples. Both conserved end residues are part of each CDR3. Each record gives: CDR3 length, J gene, D gene, clone size, V gene, CDR3 DNA, CDR3 protein. A D gene is named only where the DNA matches it firmly. For some rows the clone size is stated as once, few or many, or as a class when expanded; others skip it.

16,TRBJ1-1,-,-,TRBV4-1,TGCGCCAGCAGCCAAGATTATGGAGGAATGAACACTGAAGCTTTCTTT,CASSQDYGGMNTEAFF
18,TRBJ2-5,TRBD1,few,TRBV7-6,TGTGCCAGCAGCTCCCCGAAGACGGGACAGGGTGCATCGGAGACCCAGTACTTC,CASSSPKTGQGASETQYF
13,TRBJ2-7,-,-,TRBV7-2,TGTGCCAGCAGCTTAGGGACAATCTACGAGCAGTACTTC,CASSLGTIYEQYF
16,TRBJ2-2,TRBD1,-,TRBV7-9,TGTGCCAGCAGCTTACCGGGACAGGGACAAACCGGGGAGCTGTTTTTT,CASSLPGQGQTGELFF
15,TRBJ1-2,-,-,TRBV7-9,TGTGCCAGCGGTCGGTTCTCGGACAGAGACTATGGCTACACCTTC,CASGRFSDRDYGYTF
15,TRBJ1-3,-,few,TRBV7-2,TGTGCCAGCAGGAACAGGGACCTCTCTGGAAACACCATATATTTT,CASRNRDLSGNTIYF
13,TRBJ1-1,-,-,TRBV4-3,TGCGCCAGCAGCCACCGCAGAGGCACTGAAGCTTTCTTT,CASSHRRGTEAFF
15,TRBJ1-1,-,once,TRBV4-1,TGCGCCAGCAGCCAAAGGGGGGCCCCGCACACTGAAGCTTTCTTT,CASSQRGAPHTEAFF
18,TRBJ1-5,-,few,TRBV7-2,TGTGCCAGCAGCTTAAGGTCAGCTGTCGGTAAAAGCAATCAGCCCCAGCATTTT,CASSLRSAVGKSNQPQHF
15,TRBJ1-5,-,few,TRBV7-8,TGTGCCAGCAGCTTAGGTCCGGGAAACAATCAGCCCCAGCATTTT,CASSLGPGNNQPQHF
13,TRBJ1-1,-,few,TRBV7-2,TGTGCCAGCAGCAAAGGCTTAGGCGCTGAAGCTTTCTTT,CASSKGLGAEAFF
17,TRBJ1-5,-,-,TRBV7-2,TGTGCCAGCAGCTCCCAGCACCCACAAGGAATAGGTCAGCCCCAGCATTTT,CASSSQHPQGIGQPQHF
18,TRBJ2-7,-,-,TRBV7-9,TGTGCCAGCAGCCCCACCGGGACCGGTCGTTCATCCCGCTACGAGCAGTACTTC,CASSPTGTGRSSRYEQYF
14,TRBJ2-7,-,-,TRBV7-9,TGTGCCAGCAGCCCAATTGGACAGACGTACGAGCAGTACTTC,CASSPIGQTYEQYF
15,TRBJ2-1,TRBD1,-,TRBV7-2,TGTGCCAGCAGCTCCCCGGGACAGGGGATACATGAGCAGTTCTTC,CASSSPGQGIHEQFF
15,TRBJ1-6,-,few,TRBV7-8,TGTGCCAGCAGGGGAGTCGGGACCTATAATTCACCCCTCCACTTT,CASRGVGTYNSPLHF
16,TRBJ1-4,TRBD1,-,TRBV11-1,TGTGCCAGCAGCTTAGACCGGGACAGGGGTAGTGAAAAACTGTTTTTT,CASSLDRDRGSEKLFF
13,TRBJ1-3,TRBD1,few,TRBV6-1,TGTGCCACCAGGACAGGTTTTGGAAACACCATATATTTT,CATRTGFGNTIYF
16,TRBJ1-3,-,few,TRBV28,TGTGCCAGCAGTTTAGGCGCATTCCTCTCTGGAAACACCATATATTTT,CASSLGAFLSGNTIYF
14,TRBJ2-2,-,few,TRBV4-2,TGTGCCAGCAGCCTCACTCAGCATTCCAGGGAGCTGTTTTTT,CASSLTQHSRELFF
17,TRBJ1-1,-,-,TRBV4-3,TGCGCCAGTCAAGAGGGGGGCTCCAGAGATGTGCGGACTGAAGCTTTCTTT,CASQEGGSRDVRTEAFF
15,TRBJ2-7,-,few,TRBV4-2,TGTGCCAGCAGCCAAGACCCCCCCGGTGTGTACGAGCAGTACTTC,CASSQDPPGVYEQYF
12,TRBJ1-2,-,-,TRBV7-9,TGTGCCAGCAGCTTAGAGAGCTATGGCTACACCTTC,CASSLESYGYTF
15,TRBJ2-1,TRBD2,-,TRBV20-1,TGCAGTGCTACGGGGCTAGCGGGGGGGCCGAATGAGCAGTTCTTC,CSATGLAGGPNEQFF
16,TRBJ2-1,-,few,TRBV13,TGTGCCAGCAGCTTCGGTCGAGGGCAATCCTACAATGAGCAGTTCTTC,CASSFGRGQSYNEQFF
16,TRBJ2-5,TRBD1,-,TRBV7-2,TGTGCCAGCAGCCCCGAGGAGACAGGGCGCTTAGAGACCCAGTACTTC,CASSPEETGRLETQYF
13,TRBJ1-5,-,-,TRBV12-3/TRBV12-4,TGTGCCAGCAGTTTATCAAGCAATCAGCCCCAGCATTTT,CASSLSSNQPQHF
13,TRBJ2-7,-,-,TRBV7-2,TGTGCCAGCAGCTCCTCTTCGTTGGACGAGCAGTACTTC,CASSSSSLDEQYF
12,TRBJ2-7,-,-,TRBV11-2,TGTGCCAGCAGCTTAGATCAAGACGAGCAGTACTTC,CASSLDQDEQYF
15,TRBJ2-5,-,few,TRBV11-2,TGTGCCAGCAGCCCCTCCCCAGTGGTACTGGAGACCCAGTACTTC,CASSPSPVVLETQYF
12,TRBJ1-1,-,few,TRBV11-2,TGTGCCAGCAGCATCAGACTACGCGAAGCTTTCTTT,CASSIRLREAFF
16,TRBJ2-7,-,few,TRBV4-2,TGTGCCAGCAGCCAAGATTTGACGGGGGGCCTTTACGAGCAGTACTTC,CASSQDLTGGLYEQYF
12,TRBJ2-3,TRBD2,-,TRBV7-9,TGTGCCAGCTTCGGGGGGGGAGATACGCAGTATTTT,CASFGGGDTQYF
12,TRBJ1-2,-,-,TRBV11-3,TGTGCCAGCAGCTTAGGAGACAGAGCAGACACCTTC,CASSLGDRADTF
12,TRBJ1-1,-,-,TRBV12-3/TRBV12-4,TGTGCCAGCAGTCCCGACAGCTTGGAAGCTTTCTTT,CASSPDSLEAFF
16,TRBJ2-7,TRBD1,-,TRBV4-3,TGCGCCAGCAGCCAAGACCCGGACAGGGGTCACTACGAGCAGTACTTC,CASSQDPDRGHYEQYF
15,TRBJ1-1,TRBD1,few,TRBV7-8,TGTGCCAGCAGCTCTCGGACAGGGACGACCACTGAAGCTTTCTTT,CASSSRTGTTTEAFF
16,TRBJ2-3,TRBD1,few,TRBV6-2/TRBV6-3,TGTGCCAGCAGCCCTTGGAGACAGGGAAACACAGATACGCAGTATTTT,CASSPWRQGNTDTQYF
14,TRBJ1-1,-,-,TRBV4-1,TGCGCCAGCAGCCAAGAGAAGGGGCACACTGAAGCTTTCTTT,CASSQEKGHTEAFF
14,TRBJ1-5,-,-,TRBV6-1,TGTGCCAGCAGTGAAGGGTGGACAAATCAGCCCCAGCATTTT,CASSEGWTNQPQHF
15,TRBJ2-7,-,-,TRBV6-1,TGTGCCAGCAGTCATCAACTCGGACAGAGCTACGAGCAGTACTTC,CASSHQLGQSYEQYF
16,TRBJ1-4,-,few,TRBV27,TGTGCCAGCAGTTTAGACCGGAGAAAATCTAATGAAAAACTGTTTTTT,CASSLDRRKSNEKLFF
17,TRBJ1-4,TRBD1,-,TRBV7-9,TGTGCCAGCAGCTTCCCGAACCCGGACAGGGACAGAGAAAAACTGTTTTTT,CASSFPNPDRDREKLFF